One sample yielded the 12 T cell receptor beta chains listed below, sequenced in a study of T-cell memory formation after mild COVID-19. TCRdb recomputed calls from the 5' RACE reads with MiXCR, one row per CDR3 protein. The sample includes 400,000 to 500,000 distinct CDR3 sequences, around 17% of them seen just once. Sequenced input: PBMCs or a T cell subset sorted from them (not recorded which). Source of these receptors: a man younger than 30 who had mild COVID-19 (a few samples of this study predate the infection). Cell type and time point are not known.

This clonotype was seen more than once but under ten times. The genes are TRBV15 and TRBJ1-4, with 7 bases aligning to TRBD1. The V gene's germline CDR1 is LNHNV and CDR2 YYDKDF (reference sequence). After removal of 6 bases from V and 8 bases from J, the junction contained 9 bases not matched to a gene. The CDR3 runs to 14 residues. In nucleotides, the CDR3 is TGTGCCACCAGGATAGGGGGCTCTGGAGAAAAACTGTTTTTT. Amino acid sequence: CATRIGGSGEKLFF.

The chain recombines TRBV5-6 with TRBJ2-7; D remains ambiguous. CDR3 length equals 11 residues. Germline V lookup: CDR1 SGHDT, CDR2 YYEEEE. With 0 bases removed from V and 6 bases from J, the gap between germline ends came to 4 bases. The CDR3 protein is CASSLAIEQYF. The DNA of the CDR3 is TGTGCCAGCAGCTTGGCTATCGAGCAGTACTTC.

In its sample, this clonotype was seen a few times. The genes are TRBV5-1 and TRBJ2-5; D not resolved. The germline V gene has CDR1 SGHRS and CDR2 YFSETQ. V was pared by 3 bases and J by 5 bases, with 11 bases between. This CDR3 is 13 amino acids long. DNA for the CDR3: TGCGCCAGCAGCTCACAGAATTCGGAGACCCAGTACTTC. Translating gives CASSSQNSETQYF. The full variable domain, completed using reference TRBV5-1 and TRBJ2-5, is KAGVTQTPRYLIKTRGQQVTLSCSPISGHRSVSWYQQTPGQGLQFLFEYFSETQRNKGNFPGRFSGRQFSNSRSEMNVSTLELGDSALYLCASSSQNSETQYFGPGTRLLVL.

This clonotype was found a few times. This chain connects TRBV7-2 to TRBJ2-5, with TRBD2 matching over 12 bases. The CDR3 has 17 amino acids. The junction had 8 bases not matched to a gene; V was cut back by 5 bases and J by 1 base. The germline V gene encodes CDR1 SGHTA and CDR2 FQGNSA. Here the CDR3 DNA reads TGTGCCAGCAGCCATGGGACTAGCGGGCGCCGCCAAGAGACCCAGTACTTC. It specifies CASSHGTSGRRQETQYF.

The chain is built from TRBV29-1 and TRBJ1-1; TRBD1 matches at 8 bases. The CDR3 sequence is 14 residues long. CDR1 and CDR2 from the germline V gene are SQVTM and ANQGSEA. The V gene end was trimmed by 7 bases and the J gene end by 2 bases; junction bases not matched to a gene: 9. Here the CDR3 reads CSARQGASNTEAFF. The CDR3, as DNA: TGCAGCGCGAGGCAGGGGGCAAGTAACACTGAAGCTTTCTTT.

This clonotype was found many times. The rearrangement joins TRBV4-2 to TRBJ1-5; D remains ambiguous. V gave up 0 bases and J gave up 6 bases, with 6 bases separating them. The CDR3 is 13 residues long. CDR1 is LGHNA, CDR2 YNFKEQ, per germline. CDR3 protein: CASSQDLGQPQHF. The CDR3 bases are TGTGCCAGCAGCCAAGATTTGGGTCAGCCCCAGCATTTT.

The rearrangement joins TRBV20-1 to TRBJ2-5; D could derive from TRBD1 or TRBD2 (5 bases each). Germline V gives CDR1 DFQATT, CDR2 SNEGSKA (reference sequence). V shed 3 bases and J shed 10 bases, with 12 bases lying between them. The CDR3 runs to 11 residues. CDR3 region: CSARGDNGQYF. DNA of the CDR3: TGCAGTGCTAGGGGGGATAACGGCCAGTACTTC.

The CDR3 loop is CASSSPRGVGGNTIYF. The CDR3 DNA reads TGTGCCAGCAGCTCCCCCCGGGGGGTCGGGGGAAACACCATATATTTT. J is TRBJ1-3 and V is TRBV7-9; TRBD1 is a possible D gene (5 bases). Germline V gene sequence: CDR1 SEHNR, CDR2 FQNEAQ (reference sequence). The V end was cut by 4 bases, the J end by 4 bases, with 17 bases between. This CDR3 region has 16 residues.

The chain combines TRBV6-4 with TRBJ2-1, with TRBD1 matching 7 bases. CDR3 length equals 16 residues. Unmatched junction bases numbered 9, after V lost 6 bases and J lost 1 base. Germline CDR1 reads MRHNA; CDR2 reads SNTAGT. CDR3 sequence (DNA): TGTGCCAGCAGCATTTCGACAGGGAGATCCTACAATGAGCAGTTCTTC. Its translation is CASSISTGRSYNEQFF.

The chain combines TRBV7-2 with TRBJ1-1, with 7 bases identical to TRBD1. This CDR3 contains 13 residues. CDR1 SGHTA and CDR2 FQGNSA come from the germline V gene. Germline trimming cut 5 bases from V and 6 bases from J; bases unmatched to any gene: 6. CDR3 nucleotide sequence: TGTGCCAGCAGCGGAGGGACAGCCCCTGAAGCTTTCTTT. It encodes CASSGGTAPEAFF. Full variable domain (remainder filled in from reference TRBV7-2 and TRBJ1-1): GAGVSQSPSNKVTEKGKDVELRCDPISGHTALYWYRQSLGQGLEFLIYFQGNSAPDKSGLPSDRFSAERTGGSVSTLTIQRTQQEDSAVYLCASSGGTAPEAFFGQGTRLTVV.

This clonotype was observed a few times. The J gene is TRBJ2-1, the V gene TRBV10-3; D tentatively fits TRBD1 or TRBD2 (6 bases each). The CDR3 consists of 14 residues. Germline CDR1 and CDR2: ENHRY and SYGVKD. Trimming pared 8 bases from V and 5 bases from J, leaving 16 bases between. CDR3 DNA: TGTGCCATCCGATGGGGGGCCCCAAACAATGAGCAGTTCTTC. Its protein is CAIRWGAPNNEQFF.

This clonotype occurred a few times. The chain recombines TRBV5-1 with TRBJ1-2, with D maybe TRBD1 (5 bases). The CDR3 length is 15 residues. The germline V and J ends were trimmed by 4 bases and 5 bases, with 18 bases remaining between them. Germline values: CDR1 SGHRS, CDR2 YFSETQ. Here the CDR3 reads CASSRGGAEDYGYTF. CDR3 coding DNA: TGCGCCAGCAGCAGAGGAGGGGCCGAGGATTATGGCTACACCTTC. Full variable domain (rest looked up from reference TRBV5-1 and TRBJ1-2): KAGVTQTPRYLIKTRGQQVTLSCSPISGHRSVSWYQQTPGQGLQFLFEYFSETQRNKGNFPGRFSGRQFSNSRSEMNVSTLELGDSALYLCASSRGGAEDYGYTFGSGTRLTVV.